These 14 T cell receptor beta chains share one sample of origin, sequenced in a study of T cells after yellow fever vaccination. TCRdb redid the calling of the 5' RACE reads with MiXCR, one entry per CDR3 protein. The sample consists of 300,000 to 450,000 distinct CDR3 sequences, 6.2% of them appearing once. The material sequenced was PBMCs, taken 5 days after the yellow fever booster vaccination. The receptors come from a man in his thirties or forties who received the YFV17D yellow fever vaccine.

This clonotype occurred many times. The CDR3 region is CSANEGRGYNEQFF. DNA of the CDR3: TGCAGTGCTAATGAGGGAAGGGGTTACAATGAGCAGTTCTTC. The chain recombines TRBV20-1 with TRBJ2-1; either TRBD1 or TRBD2 may supply D (5 bases each). There are 14 residues in the CDR3. CDR1 and CDR2 from the germline V gene are DFQATT and SNEGSKA (reference sequence). Trimming left V 4 bases short and J 4 bases short, with 14 bases between.

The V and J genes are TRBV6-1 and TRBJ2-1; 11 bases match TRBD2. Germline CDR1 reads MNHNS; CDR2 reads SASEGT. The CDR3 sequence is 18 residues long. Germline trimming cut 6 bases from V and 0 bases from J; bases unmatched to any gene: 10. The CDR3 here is CASRGLAGRGGSYNEQFF. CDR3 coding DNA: TGTGCCAGCAGAGGACTAGCGGGCCGAGGGGGCTCCTACAATGAGCAGTTCTTC.

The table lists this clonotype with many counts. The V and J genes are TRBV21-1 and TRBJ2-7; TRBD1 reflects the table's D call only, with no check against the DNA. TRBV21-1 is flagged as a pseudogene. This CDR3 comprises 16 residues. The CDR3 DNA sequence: TGTGCCCTCCGTTTGGGCAGGGGCTACCGCTCCTACGAGCAGTACTTC. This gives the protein CALRLGRGYRSYEQYF.

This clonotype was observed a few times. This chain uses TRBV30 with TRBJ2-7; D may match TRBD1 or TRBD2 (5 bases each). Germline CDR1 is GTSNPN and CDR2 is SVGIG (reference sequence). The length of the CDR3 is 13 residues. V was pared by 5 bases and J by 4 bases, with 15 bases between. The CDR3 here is CAWGRQSLYEQYF. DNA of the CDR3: TGTGCCTGGGGGAGACAGTCCCTTTACGAGCAGTACTTC.

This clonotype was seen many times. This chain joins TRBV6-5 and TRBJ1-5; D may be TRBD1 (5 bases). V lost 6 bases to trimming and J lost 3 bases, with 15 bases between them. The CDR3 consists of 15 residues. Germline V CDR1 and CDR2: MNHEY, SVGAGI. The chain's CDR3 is CASSPFGQSNQPQHF. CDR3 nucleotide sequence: TGTGCCAGCAGCCCCTTCGGACAATCCAATCAGCCCCAGCATTTT.

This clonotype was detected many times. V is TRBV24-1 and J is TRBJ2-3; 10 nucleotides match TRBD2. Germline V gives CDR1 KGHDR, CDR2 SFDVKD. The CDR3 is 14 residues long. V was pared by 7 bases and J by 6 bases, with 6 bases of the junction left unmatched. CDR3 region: CATSLAGVYDTQYF. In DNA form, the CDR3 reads TGTGCCACCAGCCTAGCGGGAGTTTATGATACGCAGTATTTT.

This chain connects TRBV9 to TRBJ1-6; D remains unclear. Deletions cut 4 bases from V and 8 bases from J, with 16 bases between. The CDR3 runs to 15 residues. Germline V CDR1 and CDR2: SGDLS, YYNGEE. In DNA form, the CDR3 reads TGTGCCAGCAGCCCCGGAAGCCCCGGAGATTCACCCCTCCACTTT. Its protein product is CASSPGSPGDSPLHF.

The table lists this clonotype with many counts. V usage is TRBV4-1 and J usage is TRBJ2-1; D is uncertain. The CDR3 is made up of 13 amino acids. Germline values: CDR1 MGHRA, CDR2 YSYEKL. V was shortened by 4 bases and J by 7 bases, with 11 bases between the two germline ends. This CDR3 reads CASSPGLGNEQFF. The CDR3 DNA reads TGCGCCAGCAGCCCGGGCCTAGGGAATGAGCAGTTCTTC.

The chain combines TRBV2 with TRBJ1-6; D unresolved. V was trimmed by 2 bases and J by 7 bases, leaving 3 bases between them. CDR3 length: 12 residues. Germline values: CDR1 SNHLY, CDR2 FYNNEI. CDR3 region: CASSEKNSPLHF. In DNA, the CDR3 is TGTGCCAGCAGTGAAAAAAATTCACCCCTCCACTTT.

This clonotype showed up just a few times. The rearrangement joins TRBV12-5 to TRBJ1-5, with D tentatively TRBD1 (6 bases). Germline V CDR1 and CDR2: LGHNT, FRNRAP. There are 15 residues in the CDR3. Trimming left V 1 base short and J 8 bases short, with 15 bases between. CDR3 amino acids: CASGLEHTGSEPQHF. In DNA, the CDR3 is TGTGCTAGTGGTTTGGAACATACAGGGTCGGAGCCCCAGCATTTT.

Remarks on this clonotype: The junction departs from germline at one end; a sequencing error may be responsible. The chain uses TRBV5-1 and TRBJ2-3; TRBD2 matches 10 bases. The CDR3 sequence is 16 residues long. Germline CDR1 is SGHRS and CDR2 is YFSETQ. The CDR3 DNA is TGCGCCAGCAGCTTGGAAGCTAGCGGGAGCACAGATGCGCAGTATTTT. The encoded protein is CASSLEASGSTDAQYF.

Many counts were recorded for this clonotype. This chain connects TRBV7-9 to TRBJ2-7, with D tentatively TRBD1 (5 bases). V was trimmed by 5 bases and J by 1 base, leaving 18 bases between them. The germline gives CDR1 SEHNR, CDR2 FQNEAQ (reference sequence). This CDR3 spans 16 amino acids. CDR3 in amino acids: CASSPSARAGSYEQYF. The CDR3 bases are TGTGCCAGCAGCCCAAGTGCCAGGGCTGGGTCCTACGAGCAGTACTTC.

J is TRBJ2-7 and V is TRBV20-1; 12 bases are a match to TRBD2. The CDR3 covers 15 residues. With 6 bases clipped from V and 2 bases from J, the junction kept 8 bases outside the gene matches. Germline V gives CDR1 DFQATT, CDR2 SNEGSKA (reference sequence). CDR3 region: CSASGLAGPAYEQYF. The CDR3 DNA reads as TGCAGTGCCTCCGGACTAGCGGGACCCGCCTACGAGCAGTACTTC.

This chain's CDR3 is CASSQGVGLAGEIYEQYF. The CDR3 DNA reads as TGCGCCAGCAGCCAAGGGGTGGGACTAGCGGGAGAAATCTACGAGCAGTACTTC. J is TRBJ2-7 and V is TRBV4-3, with 14 bases identical to TRBD2. The CDR3 sequence is 18 residues long. The trim removed 1 base at V and 3 bases at J, leaving 8 bases unmatched. In germline, CDR1 is LGHNA, CDR2 YSLEER.